Below, one T cell receptor beta chain is given with its context. Its antigen remains unidentified. Then a second PCR, running roughly 7 to 11 cycles, was carried out with a sample-barcoded 5' primer and a J-beta primer mix. TCRdb re-derived calls from the 5' RACE reads in MiXCR, one entry per CDR3 protein. The sample includes about 730,000 distinct CDR3 sequences, roughly 43% of them seen just once. This sample was included in a study of blood T cells in healthy people across ages. Notes on the study in general: Unsorted PBMCs ruled out conclusive naive versus antigen-experienced comparison.

Total RNA amounts of at least 5 micrograms were extracted per sample. The CDR3 has 16 amino acids. Per the germline V gene, CDR1 is LGHDT and CDR2 is YNNKEL (reference sequence). V dropped 4 bases and J dropped 2; count of bases not matched to a gene: 5. The receptor's source is an older woman in good health. The genes are TRBV3-1 and TRBJ2-5; 12 bases match TRBD2. The source material was blood. This CDR3 reads CASSRRTSGAQETQYF. In nucleotides, the CDR3 is TGTGCCAGCAGCCGTCGGACTAGCGGGGCGCAAGAGACCCAGTACTTC.